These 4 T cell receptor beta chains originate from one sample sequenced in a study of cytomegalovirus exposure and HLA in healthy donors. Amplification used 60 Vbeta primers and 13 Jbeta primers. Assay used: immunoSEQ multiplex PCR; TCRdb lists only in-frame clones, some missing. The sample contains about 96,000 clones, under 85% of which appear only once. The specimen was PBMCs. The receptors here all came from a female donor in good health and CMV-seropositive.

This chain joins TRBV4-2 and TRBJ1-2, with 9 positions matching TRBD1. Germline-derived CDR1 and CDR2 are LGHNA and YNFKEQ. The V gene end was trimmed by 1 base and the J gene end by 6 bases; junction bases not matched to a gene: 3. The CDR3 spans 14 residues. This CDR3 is CASSQGTGEDGYTF. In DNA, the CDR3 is TGTGCCAGCAGCCAAGGGACAGGGGAGGATGGCTACACCTTC.

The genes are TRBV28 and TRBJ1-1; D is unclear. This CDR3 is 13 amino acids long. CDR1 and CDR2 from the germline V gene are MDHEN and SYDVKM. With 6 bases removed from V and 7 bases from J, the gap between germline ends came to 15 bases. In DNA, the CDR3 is TGTGCCAGCAGCCCAATTTTGGGCATTGAAGCTTTCTTT. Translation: CASSPILGIEAFF.

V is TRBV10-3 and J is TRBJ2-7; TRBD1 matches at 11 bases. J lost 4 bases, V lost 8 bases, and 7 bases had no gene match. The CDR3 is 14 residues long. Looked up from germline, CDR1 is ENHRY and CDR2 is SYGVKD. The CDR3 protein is CAIRSGTGGYEQYF. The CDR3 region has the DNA TGTGCCATCCGTTCCGGGACAGGGGGGTACGAGCAGTACTTC.

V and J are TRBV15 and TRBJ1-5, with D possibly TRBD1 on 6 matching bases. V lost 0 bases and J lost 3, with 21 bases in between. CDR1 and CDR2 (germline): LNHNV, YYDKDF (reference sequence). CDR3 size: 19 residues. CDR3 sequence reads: CATSRDLPHRERVNQPQHF. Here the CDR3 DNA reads TGTGCCACCAGCAGAGATTTGCCTCACAGGGAGAGGGTCAATCAGCCCCAGCATTTT.